The 13 T cell receptor beta chains given below trace back to one sample, sequenced in a study of CD8 T cells in Susac syndrome. An amount of RNA that ranged from roughly 0.5 to 1 ug was reverse transcribed with random hexamers. Via MiXCR, TCRdb re-called the immunoSEQ multiplex PCR reads, giving one row per CDR3 protein. Among some 240,000 distinct CDR3 sequences, almost 97% were seen once, and the ten largest hold 0.1%. The sequenced sample was CD4+ T cells from PBMCs. These TCRs come from a human donor with Susac syndrome.

The chain couples TRBV4-1 to TRBJ1-2, with 7 bases fitting TRBD1. The CDR3 runs to 16 residues. Germline CDR1 and CDR2: MGHRA and YSYEKL. Germline trimming cut 1 base from V and 6 bases from J; bases unmatched to any gene: 11. Here the CDR3 DNA reads TGCGCCAGCAGCCAAGCTCCACAGGGGATGTGGCATGGCTACACCTTC. Its protein product is CASSQAPQGMWHGYTF.

This chain links TRBV2 with TRBJ1-4; no reliable D call. The germline V gene has CDR1 SNHLY and CDR2 FYNNEI. V was clipped by 1 base and J by 3 bases, with 6 bases between them. There are 14 residues in the CDR3. The CDR3 DNA sequence: TGTGCCAGCAGTGAAGTTCCGGCTAATGAAAAACTGTTTTTT. Translation gives CASSEVPANEKLFF. Filled out from reference TRBV2 and TRBJ1-4, the complete variable domain reads EPEVTQTPSHQVTQMGQEVILRCVPISNHLYFYWYRQILGQKVEFLVSFYNNEISEKSEIFDDQFSVERPDGSNFTLKIRSTKLEDSAMYFCASSEVPANEKLFFGSGTQLSVL.

The chain combines TRBV29-1 with TRBJ1-2; D uncertain. The germline V and J ends were trimmed by 5 bases and 4 bases, with 17 bases remaining between them. The CDR3 runs 14 residues. Germline CDR1 reads SQVTM; CDR2 reads ANQGSEA. CDR3: CSVTELSGTYGYTF. In DNA form, the CDR3 reads TGCAGCGTTACCGAGCTATCCGGAACCTATGGCTACACCTTC.

A single count supports this clonotype. V gene TRBV6-1 combines with J gene TRBJ1-2; the D gene is possibly TRBD1 (5 bases). V lost 4 bases and J lost 5, with 8 bases in between. Germline V gene sequence: CDR1 MNHNS, CDR2 SASEGT. CDR3 length equals 12 residues. The CDR3 spells CASSVQAYGYTF. CDR3 in DNA: TGTGCCAGCAGTGTACAGGCGTATGGCTACACCTTC.

This clonotype has just a few counts. V usage is TRBV28 and J usage is TRBJ1-2, with D perhaps matching TRBD1 (6 bases). V shed 6 bases and J shed 5 bases, with 13 bases lying between them. The germline CDR1 and CDR2 sequences are MDHEN and SYDVKM. The CDR3 is 13 residues long. CDR3 sequence: CASSQTGQYGYTF. CDR3 sequence (DNA): TGTGCCAGCAGCCAGACAGGACAATATGGCTACACCTTC.

The rearrangement links TRBV20-1 to TRBJ2-7; 11 nucleotides match TRBD2. The CDR3 has 13 residues. Germline CDR1 DFQATT, CDR2 SNEGSKA (reference sequence). The V segment lost 7 bases and the J segment 5 bases; nucleotides outside the gene matches: 7. CDR3 sequence: CSVASGRLDEQYF. The CDR3 DNA reads as TGCAGTGTGGCTAGCGGGAGGTTGGACGAGCAGTACTTC.

The chain joins TRBV5-1 to TRBJ1-3; D gene ambiguous. Germline CDR1 SGHRS, CDR2 YFSETQ. This CDR3 has 14 residues. V lost 4 bases to trimming and J lost 2 bases, with 10 bases between them. DNA of the CDR3: TGCGCCAGCAGCGTCGGGAGTCCTGGAAACACCATATATTTT. Protein: CASSVGSPGNTIYF. The whole variable domain, filled in from reference TRBV5-1 and TRBJ1-3, reads KAGVTQTPRYLIKTRGQQVTLSCSPISGHRSVSWYQQTPGQGLQFLFEYFSETQRNKGNFPGRFSGRQFSNSRSEMNVSTLELGDSALYLCASSVGSPGNTIYFGEGSWLTVV.

The J gene is TRBJ2-5, the V gene TRBV29-1, with D perhaps given as TRBD1 or TRBD2 (5 bases each). Trimming cost V 6 bases and J 5 bases, with 13 bases left between them. Germline V gene data show CDR1 as SQVTM and CDR2 as ANQGSEA. The CDR3 is 12 residues long. The CDR3 region is CSVRDLLETQYF. CDR3 nucleotide sequence: TGCAGCGTGAGGGACCTTCTGGAGACCCAGTACTTC.

The chain employs TRBV9 and TRBJ2-1; 12 bases fit TRBD2. After removal of 4 bases from V and 5 bases from J, the junction contained 4 bases not matched to a gene. The germline V gene encodes CDR1 SGDLS and CDR2 YYNGEE. This CDR3 has 15 amino acids. Here the CDR3 DNA reads TGTGCCAGCAGCATAGGACTAGCGGGACACAATGAGCAGTTCTTC. Protein product: CASSIGLAGHNEQFF.

This chain joins TRBV3-1 and TRBJ2-7, with D perhaps being TRBD1 or TRBD2 (5 bases each). Germline-derived CDR1 and CDR2 are LGHDT and YNNKEL (reference sequence). V lost 7 bases to trimming and J lost 2 bases, with 15 bases between them. CDR3 size: 14 residues. CDR3 region: CASTRGDLTYEQYF. CDR3 DNA sequence: TGTGCCAGCACCCGAGGGGACCTAACCTACGAGCAGTACTTC.

The chain has TRBV7-8 and TRBJ1-5; 7 bases agree with TRBD1. Germline trimming cut 5 bases from V and 0 bases from J; bases unmatched to any gene: 7. The CDR3 runs 16 residues. Per the germline V gene, CDR1 is SGHVS and CDR2 is FQNEAQ. The CDR3 nucleotides are TGTGCCAGCAGCCCTACAGGGGACCATAGCAATCAGCCCCAGCATTTT. This sequence encodes CASSPTGDHSNQPQHF.

The V gene is TRBV7-9, the J gene TRBJ1-2; no firm D call. The CDR3 contains 12 residues. V was trimmed by 4 bases and J by 11 bases, leaving 14 bases between them. CDR1 is SEHNR, CDR2 FQNEAQ, per germline (reference sequence). CDR3 amino acids: CASSSAIWRYTF. For the CDR3, the DNA is TGTGCCAGCAGCTCAGCCATTTGGAGGTACACCTTC. Together with reference TRBV7-9 and TRBJ1-2, the CDR3 gives the full variable domain: DTGVSQNPRHKITKRGQNVTFRCDPISEHNRLYWYRQTLGQGPEFLTYFQNEAQLEKSRLLSDRFSAERPKGSFSTLEIQRTEQGDSAMYLCASSSAIWRYTFGSGTRLTVV.

V is TRBV20-1 and J is TRBJ1-1; D is unresolved. The CDR3 runs 16 residues. CDR1 DFQATT and CDR2 SNEGSKA come from the germline V gene (reference sequence). The ends were cut back, 3 bases at V and 0 bases at J, with 17 bases in the middle. The CDR3 DNA follows: TGCAGTGCTAGGGAATCCAGCTTTGTACTGAACACTGAAGCTTTCTTT. It encodes CSARESSFVLNTEAFF.